The clone carrying this T cell receptor beta chain was picked up many times. The antigen is undetermined. TCR beta VDJ and CDR3 profiling used genomic DNA as template. TCRdb analysed the reads with MiXCR anew, one entry per CDR3 protein. The data contain about 160,000 distinct CDR3 sequences, roughly 40% of them singletons. The entry originates in a study of CD8+CD57+ T cells in acquired aplastic anemia. About the study: Where healthy donors were concerned, CD4+ cells averaged roughly 11 million reads. Whole-study findings and limits: The study found no significant CD8+ Simpson's diversity difference between patients and controls.

The CDR3 extends over 14 amino acids. Deletions cut 5 bases from V and 0 bases from J, with 5 bases between. Germline V gene lookup returns CDR1 MRHNA and CDR2 SNTAGT. Input material: sorted CD4+, CD8+, or CD8+CD57+ T cells (not recorded which) from PBMCs. The J gene is TRBJ2-6, the V gene TRBV6-4; D remains ambiguous. The receptor comes from a human donor in good health. The CDR3 nucleotides read TGTGCCAGCAGTCACCGCTCTGGGGCCAACGTCCTGACTTTC. Amino acids: CASSHRSGANVLTF.